The clone carrying this T cell receptor beta chain was seen more than once but under ten times. Residents of under 25 US areas, aged about 18 to 100 years, made up the participants. The recovered donors of Cohort 3 showed two negative PCRs, clearance, or symptom resolution. The sample originates from a study of blood T cell repertoires in COVID-19. Whole-study context: The origin of the acute and convalescent COVID-19 samples was the United States, Italy and Spain.

Data came from immunoSEQ multiplex PCR; TCRdb stores just in-frame clones and leaves some out. The sample yields approximately 280,000 clones, around 85% seen once. This CDR3 has 14 residues. Trimming stripped 0 bases from V and 3 bases from J, with 8 bases between. The germline V gene has CDR1 LNHNV and CDR2 YYDKDF (reference sequence). The rearrangement uses TRBV15 and TRBJ1-1; D unclear. This sequence originates from a woman between 45 and 60 years old who had recovered from COVID-19. Material: PBMCs or T cells enriched from blood (not recorded which). CDR3 residues: CATSRERRYTEAFF. The CDR3, as DNA: TGTGCCACCAGCAGAGAAAGGAGATACACTGAAGCTTTCTTT.